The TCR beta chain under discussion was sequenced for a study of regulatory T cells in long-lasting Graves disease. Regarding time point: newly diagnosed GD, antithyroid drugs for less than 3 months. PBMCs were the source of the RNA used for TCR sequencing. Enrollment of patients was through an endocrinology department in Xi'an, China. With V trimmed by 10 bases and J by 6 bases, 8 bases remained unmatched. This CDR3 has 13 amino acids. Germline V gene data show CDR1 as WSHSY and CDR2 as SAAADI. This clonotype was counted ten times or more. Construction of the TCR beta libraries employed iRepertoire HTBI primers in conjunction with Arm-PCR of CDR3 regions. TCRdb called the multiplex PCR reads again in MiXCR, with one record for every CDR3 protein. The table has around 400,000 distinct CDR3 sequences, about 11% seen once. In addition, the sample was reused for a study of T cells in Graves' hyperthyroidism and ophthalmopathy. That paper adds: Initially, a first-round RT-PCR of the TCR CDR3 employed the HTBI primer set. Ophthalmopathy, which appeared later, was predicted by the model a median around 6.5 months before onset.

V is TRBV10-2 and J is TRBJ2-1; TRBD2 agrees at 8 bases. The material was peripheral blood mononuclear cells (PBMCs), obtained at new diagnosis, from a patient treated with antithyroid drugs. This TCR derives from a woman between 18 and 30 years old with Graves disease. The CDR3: CATDPLAANEQFF. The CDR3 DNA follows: TGCGCCACCGACCCACTAGCGGCCAATGAGCAGTTCTTC.